This T cell receptor beta chain was recovered during a study of control samples from healthy donors and cancer patients. TCRdb's copy holds only in-frame clones and misses some; the assay was immunoSEQ multiplex PCR. The sample holds approximately 89,000 clones; over 75% are singletons and the top ten take about 18%. The CDR3 runs 16 residues. Germline V lookup: CDR1 LGHNA, CDR2 YSLEER. With 6 bases clipped from V and 13 bases from J, the junction kept 15 bases outside the gene matches. This clone showed up just once. The sequenced sample consisted of blood. The sequence was obtained from a man over 45 in good health. The chain uses TRBV4-3 and TRBJ1-6, with TRBD1 identical over 10 bases. CDR3 protein: CASSSAPGQGGAPLHF. As DNA, the CDR3 is TGCGCCAGCAGTTCTGCCCCAGGACAGGGGGGAGCCCCCCTCCACTTT.